The 3 T cell receptor beta chains given below trace back to one sample, sequenced in a study of T cells in narcolepsy (dated by TCRdb to the late 2010s). The library was prepared using the immunoSEQ multiplex PCR assay. TCRdb stores this immuneACCESS table with in-frame sequences only. Part of the clones is absent; in the studies checked, under half of the shortfall reflects unresolved V genes, and no reason is known for the rest. This sample has some 35,000 clones in its table, and roughly four fifths of those were observed once. About 2.7% of the sample is held by the ten biggest clonotypes. Sequenced sample: CD45RA- memory CD4+ T cells from PBMCs. The meaning of the sample's cell subset or site label: memory T cells sorted ex vivo from peripheral blood. The receptors derive from a human donor with narcolepsy.

This chain joins TRBV7-3 and TRBJ2-1; 9 nucleotides align to TRBD1. V trimming: 5 bases; J trimming: 7 bases; junction bases outside the gene matches: 6. Germline CDR1 and CDR2: SGHTA and FQGTGA. This CDR3 is built from 14 residues. The CDR3 region has the DNA TGTGCCAGCAGCCGAGGGACAGGGAGGAATGAGCAGTTCTTC. It translates to CASSRGTGRNEQFF.

The chain carries TRBV7-7 and TRBJ2-1; 10 bases agree with TRBD1. V shed 5 bases, J shed 5 bases, and the junction held 9 bases outside the gene matches. Germline values: CDR1 SSHAT, CDR2 FNYEAQ (reference sequence). The CDR3 is made up of 16 amino acids. The CDR3 loop is CASSPMTGGVDNEQFF. The CDR3 coding sequence is TGTGCCAGCAGCCCCATGACAGGGGGCGTCGACAATGAGCAGTTCTTC.

The chain is built from TRBV5-1 and TRBJ2-1; 11 bases are shared with TRBD2. CDR1 is SGHRS and CDR2 is YFSETQ in the germline V gene. The CDR3 is 15 amino acids. Germline trimming cut 3 bases from V and 6 bases from J; bases unmatched to any gene: 5. The CDR3 spells CASSSLAGGRNEQFF. CDR3 DNA sequence: TGCGCCAGCAGCTCTCTAGCGGGAGGCCGCAATGAGCAGTTCTTC.